These T cell receptor beta chains were read from a single sample in a study of blood T cells in healthy people across ages. TCRdb independently ran MiXCR on the 5' RACE reads; one entry per CDR3 protein. The sample has over 700,000 distinct CDR3 sequences, 20% to 25% seen once. These data also featured in a second study, about T cells of mothers and their children.

Sequenced sample: blood. All receptors derive from a boy between 10 and 17 years old in good health. CDR3s include the opening cysteine and the closing phenylalanine or tryptophan. The D gene is left open where the match is weak. Part of the rows lack a size; the others show once, few, many or a class for expanded clones.

D gene: TRBD1; J gene: TRBJ2-7; clone size: .; CDR3 length: 12; V gene: TRBV10-3; CDR3 protein: CAIGQGVYEQYF; CDR3 DNA: TGTGCCATAGGACAGGGAGTCTACGAGCAGTACTTC
D gene: .; J gene: TRBJ1-1; clone size: few; CDR3 length: 16; V gene: TRBV6-2/TRBV6-3; CDR3 protein: CAGRSPGGGLETEAFF; CDR3 DNA: TGTGCCGGCAGGAGCCCGGGGGGAGGATTGGAGACTGAAGCTTTCTTT
D gene: .; J gene: TRBJ2-2; clone size: .; CDR3 length: 12; V gene: TRBV20-1; CDR3 protein: CSALAFTGERFF; CDR3 DNA: TGCAGTGCTTTAGCTTTCACCGGGGAGCGGTTTTTT
D gene: TRBD1; J gene: TRBJ2-7; clone size: few; CDR3 length: 15; V gene: TRBV6-1; CDR3 protein: CASSEPRDSTYEQYF; CDR3 DNA: TGTGCCAGCAGTGAACCCCGGGACAGTACCTACGAGCAGTACTTC
D gene: .; J gene: TRBJ1-1; clone size: .; CDR3 length: 12; V gene: TRBV5-6; CDR3 protein: CASSLGGFEAFF; CDR3 DNA: TGTGCCAGCAGCTTGGGAGGGTTTGAAGCTTTCTTT
D gene: .; J gene: TRBJ1-4; clone size: .; CDR3 length: 13; V gene: TRBV7-9; CDR3 protein: CASEEQLNEKLFF; CDR3 DNA: TGTGCCAGCGAGGAGCAGTTGAATGAAAAACTGTTTTTT
D gene: .; J gene: TRBJ2-3; clone size: once; CDR3 length: 14; V gene: TRBV20-1; CDR3 protein: CSAVRSQGADTQYF; CDR3 DNA: TGCAGTGCTGTGCGCTCCCAGGGAGCAGATACGCAGTATTTT
D gene: .; J gene: TRBJ2-1; clone size: .; CDR3 length: 15; V gene: TRBV5-1; CDR3 protein: CASSLVAVTYNEQFF; CDR3 DNA: TGCGCCAGCAGCTTGGTTGCAGTCACCTACAATGAGCAGTTCTTC
D gene: .; J gene: TRBJ2-1; clone size: .; CDR3 length: 14; V gene: TRBV7-3; CDR3 protein: CASSLWGSGNEQFF; CDR3 DNA: TGTGCCAGCAGCTTATGGGGTTCGGGCAATGAGCAGTTCTTC
D gene: TRBD2; J gene: TRBJ2-3; clone size: few; CDR3 length: 15; V gene: TRBV7-8; CDR3 protein: CASSPPGAGRDTQYF; CDR3 DNA: TGTGCCAGCAGCCCGCCCGGAGCGGGGAGAGATACGCAGTATTTT
D gene: TRBD2; J gene: TRBJ2-5; clone size: .; CDR3 length: 14; V gene: TRBV6-5; CDR3 protein: CASRVRLAYETQYF; CDR3 DNA: TGTGCCAGCAGGGTGCGACTAGCGTACGAGACCCAGTACTTC
D gene: TRBD2; J gene: TRBJ2-5; clone size: .; CDR3 length: 13; V gene: TRBV20-1; CDR3 protein: CSARGLVDETQYF; CDR3 DNA: TGCAGTGCTAGGGGACTAGTTGACGAGACCCAGTACTTC
D gene: .; J gene: TRBJ2-1; clone size: .; CDR3 length: 11; V gene: TRBV28; CDR3 protein: CASSLWGEQFF; CDR3 DNA: TGTGCCAGCAGTTTATGGGGGGAGCAGTTCTTC
D gene: TRBD1; J gene: TRBJ1-1; clone size: .; CDR3 length: 16; V gene: TRBV27; CDR3 protein: CASSLSTGTVNTEAFF; CDR3 DNA: TGTGCCAGCAGTTTATCGACCGGGACAGTCAACACTGAAGCTTTCTTT
D gene: .; J gene: TRBJ2-1; clone size: few; CDR3 length: 15; V gene: TRBV3-1; CDR3 protein: CASSQEVGLGNEQFF; CDR3 DNA: TGTGCCAGCAGCCAAGAGGTGGGCCTGGGTAATGAGCAGTTCTTC
D gene: TRBD2; J gene: TRBJ2-3; clone size: .; CDR3 length: 19; V gene: TRBV4-3; CDR3 protein: CASSQDPPRILAGEGTQYF; CDR3 DNA: TGCGCCAGCAGCCAAGACCCTCCCAGGATACTAGCGGGAGAGGGTACGCAGTATTTT
D gene: TRBD1; J gene: TRBJ2-1; clone size: many; CDR3 length: 15; V gene: TRBV29-1; CDR3 protein: CSVAPGTGPLDEQFF; CDR3 DNA: TGCAGCGTTGCTCCCGGGACAGGACCTTTGGATGAGCAGTTCTTC
D gene: TRBD1; J gene: TRBJ1-1; clone size: .; CDR3 length: 15; V gene: TRBV29-1; CDR3 protein: CSVAYRGRIYLEAFF; CDR3 DNA: TGCAGCGTAGCGTACAGGGGGCGGATATACTTGGAAGCTTTCTTT
D gene: TRBD2; J gene: TRBJ2-2; clone size: .; CDR3 length: 15; V gene: TRBV6-2/TRBV6-3; CDR3 protein: CASSTSGGYTGELFF; CDR3 DNA: TGTGCCAGCAGTACTAGCGGGGGCTACACCGGGGAGCTGTTTTTT
D gene: .; J gene: TRBJ1-2; clone size: .; CDR3 length: 14; V gene: TRBV6-6; CDR3 protein: CASSPDWLNYGYTF; CDR3 DNA: TGTGCCAGCAGCCCGGACTGGCTCAACTATGGCTACACCTTC
D gene: .; J gene: TRBJ2-5; clone size: once; CDR3 length: 14; V gene: TRBV6-2/TRBV6-3; CDR3 protein: CASFARLEVETQYF; CDR3 DNA: TGTGCCAGCTTTGCCAGGCTCGAGGTGGAGACCCAGTACTTC
D gene: TRBD1; J gene: TRBJ1-1; clone size: few; CDR3 length: 16; V gene: TRBV6-5; CDR3 protein: CASSSDREVRNTEAFF; CDR3 DNA: TGTGCCAGCAGTTCGGACAGGGAAGTTCGGAACACTGAAGCTTTCTTT
D gene: .; J gene: TRBJ2-6; clone size: .; CDR3 length: 14; V gene: TRBV4-2; CDR3 protein: CASSQAGAPNVLTF; CDR3 DNA: TGTGCCAGCAGCCAAGCCGGGGCCCCCAACGTCCTGACTTTC
D gene: TRBD2; J gene: TRBJ2-1; clone size: .; CDR3 length: 14; V gene: TRBV11-2; CDR3 protein: CASSLYGRDNEQFF; CDR3 DNA: TGTGCCAGCAGCTTGTACGGGAGGGATAATGAGCAGTTCTTC
D gene: .; J gene: TRBJ1-2; clone size: few; CDR3 length: 16; V gene: TRBV6-6; CDR3 protein: CASSYEGAMSFDGYTF; CDR3 DNA: TGTGCCAGCAGTTACGAGGGAGCCATGTCATTTGATGGCTACACCTTC
D gene: .; J gene: TRBJ1-1; clone size: few; CDR3 length: 9; V gene: TRBV2; CDR3 protein: CASWAEAFF; CDR3 DNA: TGTGCCAGCTGGGCTGAAGCTTTCTTT
D gene: TRBD1; J gene: TRBJ2-7; clone size: many; CDR3 length: 12; V gene: TRBV29-1; CDR3 protein: CSVGQGVYEQYF; CDR3 DNA: TGCAGCGTCGGACAGGGGGTGTACGAGCAGTACTTC
D gene: .; J gene: TRBJ2-3; clone size: .; CDR3 length: 15; V gene: TRBV10-3; CDR3 protein: CAISEQGSGPDTQYF; CDR3 DNA: TGTGCCATCAGTGAGCAGGGGTCGGGCCCAGATACGCAGTATTTT
D gene: .; J gene: TRBJ2-1; clone size: .; CDR3 length: 13; V gene: TRBV9; CDR3 protein: CASSVPTYNEQFF; CDR3 DNA: TGTGCCAGCAGCGTTCCCACCTACAATGAGCAGTTCTTC
D gene: TRBD1; J gene: TRBJ1-1; clone size: .; CDR3 length: 15; V gene: TRBV28; CDR3 protein: CASSEKQGAGTEAFF; CDR3 DNA: TGTGCCAGCAGTGAAAAACAGGGGGCAGGCACTGAAGCTTTCTTT
D gene: .; J gene: TRBJ1-5; clone size: .; CDR3 length: 15; V gene: TRBV7-6; CDR3 protein: CASSLDGDSNQPQHF; CDR3 DNA: TGTGCCAGCAGCCTGGACGGAGATAGCAATCAGCCCCAGCATTTT
D gene: .; J gene: TRBJ2-5; clone size: .; CDR3 length: 15; V gene: TRBV12-3/TRBV12-4; CDR3 protein: CASSLSVGLRETQYF; CDR3 DNA: TGTGCCAGCAGTCTCTCCGTTGGACTTAGGGAGACCCAGTACTTC
D gene: TRBD2; J gene: TRBJ2-3; clone size: .; CDR3 length: 19; V gene: TRBV11-3; CDR3 protein: CASSLRRTPTSALTDTQYF; CDR3 DNA: TGTGCCAGCAGCTTACGTCGAACCCCGACTAGCGCTCTGACAGATACGCAGTATTTT
D gene: TRBD2; J gene: TRBJ2-1; clone size: .; CDR3 length: 16; V gene: TRBV29-1; CDR3 protein: CSVELGPTGGYNEQFF; CDR3 DNA: TGCAGCGTTGAATTAGGTCCTACGGGAGGGTACAATGAGCAGTTCTTC
D gene: TRBD2; J gene: TRBJ2-5; clone size: .; CDR3 length: 16; V gene: TRBV10-3; CDR3 protein: CAISEAGTTIRETQYF; CDR3 DNA: TGTGCCATCAGTGAGGCTGGGACTACGATCCGAGAGACCCAGTACTTC
D gene: .; J gene: TRBJ2-7; clone size: few; CDR3 length: 12; V gene: TRBV4-1; CDR3 protein: CASRGETYEQYF; CDR3 DNA: TGCGCCAGCAGAGGGGAGACCTACGAGCAGTACTTC
D gene: .; J gene: TRBJ2-5; clone size: .; CDR3 length: 14; V gene: TRBV5-5; CDR3 protein: CASSLGTASETQYF; CDR3 DNA: TGTGCCAGCAGCTTGGGGACAGCCTCGGAGACCCAGTACTTC
D gene: .; J gene: TRBJ1-4; clone size: few; CDR3 length: 17; V gene: TRBV2; CDR3 protein: CASSDGDARVINEKLFF; CDR3 DNA: TGTGCCAGCAGTGATGGGGACGCTCGAGTGATTAATGAAAAACTGTTTTTT
D gene: TRBD1; J gene: TRBJ1-1; clone size: few; CDR3 length: 14; V gene: TRBV27; CDR3 protein: CASSSPGQGFPAFF; CDR3 DNA: TGTGCCAGCAGTTCTCCGGGACAGGGTTTTCCAGCTTTCTTT
D gene: .; J gene: TRBJ1-2; clone size: .; CDR3 length: 16; V gene: TRBV4-2; CDR3 protein: CASSQDGLGGSGGYTF; CDR3 DNA: TGTGCCAGCAGCCAAGATGGGTTGGGCGGGAGCGGTGGCTACACCTTC
D gene: .; J gene: TRBJ2-5; clone size: few; CDR3 length: 19; V gene: TRBV3-1; CDR3 protein: CASSQRKAGPRFGGETQYF; CDR3 DNA: TGTGCCAGCAGCCAAAGGAAAGCGGGTCCGAGGTTCGGGGGAGAGACCCAGTACTTC
D gene: TRBD2; J gene: TRBJ2-1; clone size: few; CDR3 length: 15; V gene: TRBV11-2; CDR3 protein: CASREAGGRLNEQFF; CDR3 DNA: TGTGCCAGCCGAGAAGCGGGAGGCCGTCTCAATGAGCAGTTCTTC
D gene: .; J gene: TRBJ1-2; clone size: few; CDR3 length: 15; V gene: TRBV13; CDR3 protein: CASSLFRLANYGYTF; CDR3 DNA: TGTGCCAGCAGCTTATTCCGGCTAGCTAACTATGGCTACACCTTC
D gene: .; J gene: TRBJ1-2; clone size: .; CDR3 length: 15; V gene: TRBV9; CDR3 protein: CASSAFLGSNYGYTF; CDR3 DNA: TGTGCCAGCAGCGCCTTTCTAGGGAGTAACTATGGCTACACCTTC
D gene: .; J gene: TRBJ1-1; clone size: .; CDR3 length: 12; V gene: TRBV20-1; CDR3 protein: CSARRVGTEAFF; CDR3 DNA: TGCAGTGCTAGGAGGGTTGGGACTGAAGCTTTCTTT
D gene: TRBD2; J gene: TRBJ2-3; clone size: .; CDR3 length: 19; V gene: TRBV4-1; CDR3 protein: CASSQVVSTSGRATDTQYF; CDR3 DNA: TGCGCCAGCAGCCAAGTAGTCTCGACTAGCGGGAGGGCCACAGATACGCAGTATTTT
D gene: .; J gene: TRBJ2-7; clone size: .; CDR3 length: 14; V gene: TRBV6-6; CDR3 protein: CASSYLGVRYEQYF; CDR3 DNA: TGTGCCAGCAGTTATCTCGGGGTGAGGTACGAGCAGTACTTC
D gene: .; J gene: TRBJ2-5; clone size: .; CDR3 length: 12; V gene: TRBV29-1; CDR3 protein: CSVSGLGETQYF; CDR3 DNA: TGCAGCGTTTCAGGGTTGGGAGAGACCCAGTACTTC
D gene: TRBD1; J gene: TRBJ1-5; clone size: few; CDR3 length: 15; V gene: TRBV15; CDR3 protein: CATSGDRDSNQPQHF; CDR3 DNA: TGTGCCACCAGCGGAGACAGGGATAGCAATCAGCCCCAGCATTTT
D gene: .; J gene: TRBJ2-3; clone size: few; CDR3 length: 15; V gene: TRBV4-1; CDR3 protein: CASSLGTLITDTQYF; CDR3 DNA: TGCGCCAGCAGCCTCGGGACCCTTATCACAGATACGCAGTATTTT
D gene: .; J gene: TRBJ2-5; clone size: few; CDR3 length: 14; V gene: TRBV28; CDR3 protein: CASSTPPGLETQYF; CDR3 DNA: TGTGCCAGCAGCACCCCGCCGGGATTGGAGACCCAGTACTTC
D gene: TRBD2; J gene: TRBJ2-5; clone size: .; CDR3 length: 16; V gene: TRBV12-3/TRBV12-4; CDR3 protein: CASRRDGTSGRETQYF; CDR3 DNA: TGTGCCAGCAGAAGAGACGGGACTAGCGGGAGAGAGACCCAGTACTTC
D gene: .; J gene: TRBJ1-1; clone size: .; CDR3 length: 13; V gene: TRBV28; CDR3 protein: CASSQNPDRKAFF; CDR3 DNA: TGTGCCAGCAGTCAGAATCCCGACAGAAAAGCTTTCTTT
D gene: TRBD1; J gene: TRBJ1-2; clone size: .; CDR3 length: 14; V gene: TRBV4-3; CDR3 protein: CASSHITGGDGYTF; CDR3 DNA: TGCGCCAGCAGCCACATCACAGGGGGCGATGGTTACACCTTC
D gene: .; J gene: TRBJ2-7; clone size: .; CDR3 length: 14; V gene: TRBV6-5; CDR3 protein: CASSYRDGSYEQYF; CDR3 DNA: TGTGCCAGCAGTTACCGGGACGGCTCCTACGAGCAGTACTTC
D gene: TRBD2; J gene: TRBJ2-7; clone size: .; CDR3 length: 17; V gene: TRBV25-1; CDR3 protein: CASSPLQLAGNSYEQYF; CDR3 DNA: TGTGCCAGCAGTCCCCTTCAGCTAGCGGGGAATTCCTACGAGCAGTACTTC
D gene: .; J gene: TRBJ2-5; clone size: few; CDR3 length: 13; V gene: TRBV12-3/TRBV12-4; CDR3 protein: CASSLPAQETQYF; CDR3 DNA: TGTGCCAGCAGTTTACCGGCACAAGAGACCCAGTACTTC
D gene: TRBD1; J gene: TRBJ1-2; clone size: few; CDR3 length: 15; V gene: TRBV7-2; CDR3 protein: CASSPGTGGSYGYTF; CDR3 DNA: TGTGCCAGCAGCCCCGGGACAGGGGGTTCCTATGGCTACACCTTC
D gene: .; J gene: TRBJ2-1; clone size: .; CDR3 length: 16; V gene: TRBV28; CDR3 protein: CASSGAGTGAHNEQFF; CDR3 DNA: TGTGCCAGCAGTGGGGCCGGGACGGGAGCCCACAATGAGCAGTTCTTC
D gene: .; J gene: TRBJ2-3; clone size: .; CDR3 length: 14; V gene: TRBV2; CDR3 protein: CASMGDGTAENQYF; CDR3 DNA: TGTGCCAGCATGGGGGATGGGACGGCGGAGAATCAGTATTTT